This entry describes one T cell receptor (beta chain). The antigen remains undetermined. The sample originates from a study of CD8+CD57+ T cells in acquired aplastic anemia. General study results and limits: Some 28 CD8+ CDR3 sequences occurred in both the patients and the controls.

The length of the CDR3 is 13 residues. Germline-derived CDR1 and CDR2 are MDHEN and SYDVKM. Between the trimmed V and J ends, which lost 7 bases and 4 bases, there was a span of 14 bases. Profiling of TCR beta VDJ combinations and CDR3 sequences used genomic DNA as template. Each CDR3 protein gets one entry after TCRdb re-called the reads with MiXCR. Found here are about 180,000 distinct CDR3 sequences, about 47% of them singletons; the top ten hold 2.9%. Sequenced material: sorted CD4+, CD8+, or CD8+CD57+ T cells (not recorded which) from PBMCs. This receptor was taken from a human donor in good health. The genes are TRBV28 and TRBJ2-7; tentative D call: TRBD1 (5 bases). CDR3: CASKRIGDYEQYF. The CDR3 nucleotides read TGTGCCAGCAAAAGGATAGGGGATTACGAGCAGTACTTC.